This T cell receptor beta chain is from a study of cytomegalovirus exposure and HLA in healthy donors. The study's findings and limits: Both high specificity and high sensitivity reportedly marked the classifier's diagnosis of cytomegalovirus status.

The trim removed 7 bases at V and 4 bases at J, leaving 9 bases unmatched. Germline V gene data show CDR1 as SNHLY and CDR2 as FYNNEI. The CDR3 loop spans 16 amino acids. When sampled, the donors appeared nominally healthy, though they likely had unrecorded immune exposures. This clone was observed a handful of times. The antigen remains undetermined. Researchers ran the PCR with 60 Vbeta and 13 Jbeta primers. Method: immunoSEQ multiplex PCR; TCRdb's copy keeps in-frame clones and lacks some. The table shows about 140,000 clones, with around 9.7% occurring only once. The source of this sequence is a man aged 50 to 59 in good health and CMV-seronegative. The sample was PBMCs. The rearrangement uses TRBV2 and TRBJ2-1; 11 nucleotides agree with TRBD2. DNA for the CDR3: TGTGCCAGCACAGCACTAGCGGGGGACCCTTACAATGAGCAGTTCTTC. It translates to CASTALAGDPYNEQFF.